This TCR beta chain is from a study of T cells in Graves' hyperthyroidism and ophthalmopathy. Study-level points and caveats: Within blood appeared most thyroid clonotypes that had expanded above 0.001. It was a median approximately 6.9 months before onset that the model predicted ophthalmopathy.

Trimming took off 2 bases at V and 1 base at J, with 10 bases between the two ends. CDR3 length: 15 amino acids. Germline V lookup: CDR1 SGHKS, CDR2 YYEKEE (reference sequence). Regions amplified from RNA transcripts were the TCR beta CDR3 regions. In the first-round RT-PCR of the TCR CDR3, the HTBI primer set was used. From the multiplex PCR reads, TCRdb called clonotypes with MiXCR, one entry per CDR3 protein. The data hold about 290,000 distinct CDR3 sequences, with approximately 15% observed a single time. About this clonotype: Its antigen is unidentified.

The TCR comes from a woman aged 40 to 49 with Graves' hyperthyroidism. The genes are TRBV5-5 and TRBJ1-5; no firm D call. Sequencing was done on a sample of blood. CDR3 residues: CASSFMFRSNQPQHF. The DNA of the CDR3 is TGTGCCAGCAGCTTTATGTTCAGAAGCAATCAGCCCCAGCATTTT. Variable domain in full (rest from reference TRBV5-5 and TRBJ1-5): DAGVTQSPTHLIKTRGQQVTLRCSPISGHKSVSWYQQVLGQGPQFIFQYYEKEERGRGNFPDRFSARQFPNYSSELNVNALLLGDSALYLCASSFMFRSNQPQHFGDGTRLSIL.